Here is one TCR beta chain with its context. Method: immunoSEQ multiplex PCR; TCRdb's copy keeps in-frame clones and lacks some. The sample has about 75,000 clones, around 92% seen once; the top ten hold 0.42%. CDR1 and CDR2 from the germline V gene are ENHRY and SYGVKD. V dropped 7 bases and J dropped 2; count of bases not matched to a gene: 7. The CDR3 sequence is 15 residues long. The sample originates from a study of technical replicates of blood from a handful of donors. Input material: T cells isolated from PBMCs. The rearrangement uses TRBV10-3 and TRBJ2-7; 11 bases align to TRBD2. This TCR came from a human donor in good health. CDR3 sequence (DNA): TGTGCCATCAAAGATTCGACTAGCGGGGCCTACGAGCAGTACTTC. This sequence encodes CAIKDSTSGAYEQYF.